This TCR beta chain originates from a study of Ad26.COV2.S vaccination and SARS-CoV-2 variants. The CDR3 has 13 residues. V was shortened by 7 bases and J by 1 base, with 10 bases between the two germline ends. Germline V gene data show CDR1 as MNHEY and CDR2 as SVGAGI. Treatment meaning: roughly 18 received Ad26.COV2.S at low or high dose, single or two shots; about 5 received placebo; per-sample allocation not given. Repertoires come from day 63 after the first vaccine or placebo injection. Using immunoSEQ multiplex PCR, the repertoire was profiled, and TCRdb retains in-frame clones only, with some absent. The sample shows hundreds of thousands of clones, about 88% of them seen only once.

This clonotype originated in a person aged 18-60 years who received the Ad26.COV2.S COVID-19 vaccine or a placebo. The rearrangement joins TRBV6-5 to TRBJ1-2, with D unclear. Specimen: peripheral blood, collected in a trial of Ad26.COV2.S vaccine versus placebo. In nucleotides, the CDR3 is TGTGCCAGCAAGATGACGGATAACTATGGCTACACCTTC. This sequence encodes CASKMTDNYGYTF.